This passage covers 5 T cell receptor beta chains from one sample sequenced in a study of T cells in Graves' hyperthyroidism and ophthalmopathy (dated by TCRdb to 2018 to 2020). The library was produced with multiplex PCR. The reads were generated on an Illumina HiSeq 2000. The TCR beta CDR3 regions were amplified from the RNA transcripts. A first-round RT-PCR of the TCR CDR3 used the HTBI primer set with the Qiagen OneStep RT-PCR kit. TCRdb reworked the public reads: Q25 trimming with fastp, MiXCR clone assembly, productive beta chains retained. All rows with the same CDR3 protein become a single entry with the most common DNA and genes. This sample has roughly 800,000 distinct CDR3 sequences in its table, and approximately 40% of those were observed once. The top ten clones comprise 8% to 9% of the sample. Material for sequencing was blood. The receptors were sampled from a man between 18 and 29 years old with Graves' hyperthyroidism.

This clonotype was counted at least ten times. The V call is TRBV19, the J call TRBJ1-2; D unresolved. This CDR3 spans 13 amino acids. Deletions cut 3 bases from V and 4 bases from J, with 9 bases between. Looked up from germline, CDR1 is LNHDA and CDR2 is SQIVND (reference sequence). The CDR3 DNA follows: TGTGCCAGTAGTATCCCGGCCAGCTATGGCTACACCTTC. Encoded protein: CASSIPASYGYTF.

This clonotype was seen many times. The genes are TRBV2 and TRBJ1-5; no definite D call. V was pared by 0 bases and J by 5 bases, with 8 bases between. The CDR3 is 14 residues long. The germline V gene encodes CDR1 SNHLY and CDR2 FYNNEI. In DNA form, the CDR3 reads TGTGCCAGCAGTGAAGCGCATGGCTATCAGCCCCAGCATTTT. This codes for CASSEAHGYQPQHF.

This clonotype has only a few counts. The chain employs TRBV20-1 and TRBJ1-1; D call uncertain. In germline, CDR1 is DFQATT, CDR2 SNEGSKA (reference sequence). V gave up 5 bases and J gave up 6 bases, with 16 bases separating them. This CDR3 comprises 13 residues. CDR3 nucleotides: TGCAGTGCTCCTTCATATGTTGCTCCTGAAGCTTTCTTT. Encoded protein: CSAPSYVAPEAFF.

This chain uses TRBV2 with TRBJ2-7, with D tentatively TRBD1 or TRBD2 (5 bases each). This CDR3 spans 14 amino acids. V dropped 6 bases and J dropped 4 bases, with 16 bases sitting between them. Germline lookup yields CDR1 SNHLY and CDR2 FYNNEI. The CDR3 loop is CASRSGTDIYEQYF. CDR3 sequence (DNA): TGTGCCAGCAGGTCCGGGACCGATATTTACGAGCAGTACTTC.

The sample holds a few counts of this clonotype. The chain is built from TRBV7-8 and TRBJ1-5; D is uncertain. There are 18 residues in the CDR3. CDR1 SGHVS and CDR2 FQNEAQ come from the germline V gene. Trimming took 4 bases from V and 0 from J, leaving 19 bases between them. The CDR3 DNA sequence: TGTGCCAGCAGCTCTGGGCCAAGGCCCGTGGGTAGCAATCAGCCCCAGCATTTT. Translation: CASSSGPRPVGSNQPQHF. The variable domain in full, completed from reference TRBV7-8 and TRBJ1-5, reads GAGVSQSPRYKVAKRGQDVALRCDPISGHVSLFWYQQALGQGPEFLTYFQNEAQLDKSGLPSDRFFAERPEGSVSTLKIQRTQQEDSAVYLCASSSGPRPVGSNQPQHFGDGTRLSIL.